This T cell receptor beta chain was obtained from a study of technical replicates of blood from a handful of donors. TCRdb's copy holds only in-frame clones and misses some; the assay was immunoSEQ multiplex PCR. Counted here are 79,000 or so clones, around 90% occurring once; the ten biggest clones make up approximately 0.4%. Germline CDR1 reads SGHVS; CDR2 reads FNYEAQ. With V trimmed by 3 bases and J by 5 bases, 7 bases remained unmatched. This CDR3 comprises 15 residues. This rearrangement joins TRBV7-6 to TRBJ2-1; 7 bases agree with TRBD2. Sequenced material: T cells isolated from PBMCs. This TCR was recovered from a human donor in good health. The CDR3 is CASSLGTSANNEQFF. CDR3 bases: TGTGCCAGCAGCTTGGGTACTAGCGCCAACAATGAGCAGTTCTTC.